This TCR beta chain appears in the sequencing data of a study of tumor-infiltrating lymphocytes in oesophageal squamous cell carcinoma. The CDR3 spans 15 residues. The V gene end was trimmed by 6 bases and the J gene end by 4 bases; junction bases not matched to a gene: 11. Germline V gene data show CDR1 as SGHTA and CDR2 as FQGTGA. From the PCR reads, TCRdb called clonotypes with MiXCR, one entry per CDR3 protein. The data contain roughly 9,700 distinct CDR3 sequences, roughly 64% of them singletons. The clonotype comes from a female donor with esophageal squamous cell carcinoma. The chain uses TRBV7-3 and TRBJ2-5; 7 bases are a match to TRBD1. Sequencing was performed on esophageal tumor tissue. This CDR3 is CASRQYGTEGETQYF. CDR3 coding DNA: TGTGCCAGCAGGCAATACGGGACAGAGGGAGAGACCCAGTACTTC. Looking up the rest from reference TRBV7-3 and TRBJ2-5 gives the full variable domain: GAGVSQTPSNKVTEKGKYVELRCDPISGHTALYWYRQSLGQGPEFLIYFQGTGAADDSGLPNDRFFAVRPEGSVSTLKIQRTERGDSAVYLCASRQYGTEGETQYFGPGTRLLVL.